The T cell receptor beta chain described here comes from a study of shared clonotypes between healthy human individuals. Comments on this clone: As yet, its antigen is unknown.

The CDR3 contains 13 residues. Deletions cut 5 bases from V and 1 base from J, with 6 bases between. Germline loops: CDR1 SNHLY, CDR2 FYNNEI. General study points: Represented genetic and exposure-history diversity was restricted by having few donors.

The table came from immunoSEQ multiplex PCR; TCRdb's copy has only in-frame clones and leaves some out. This sample has around 180,000 clones; approximately 95% occur once, and the top ten carry more than 0.06%. The specimen sequenced was naive CD4+ T cells sorted from blood. This sample's subset: CD45RA+ positively selected. The rearrangement joins TRBV2 to TRBJ1-3; D gene unclear. The receptor comes from a woman in her twenties or thirties in good health. The DNA of the CDR3 is TGTGCCAGCAGTTCTGTTTCTGGAAACACCATATATTTT. It yields the protein CASSSVSGNTIYF. The whole variable domain, filled in from reference TRBV2 and TRBJ1-3, reads EPEVTQTPSHQVTQMGQEVILRCVPISNHLYFYWYRQILGQKVEFLVSFYNNEISEKSEIFDDQFSVERPDGSNFTLKIRSTKLEDSAMYFCASSSVSGNTIYFGEGSWLTVV.